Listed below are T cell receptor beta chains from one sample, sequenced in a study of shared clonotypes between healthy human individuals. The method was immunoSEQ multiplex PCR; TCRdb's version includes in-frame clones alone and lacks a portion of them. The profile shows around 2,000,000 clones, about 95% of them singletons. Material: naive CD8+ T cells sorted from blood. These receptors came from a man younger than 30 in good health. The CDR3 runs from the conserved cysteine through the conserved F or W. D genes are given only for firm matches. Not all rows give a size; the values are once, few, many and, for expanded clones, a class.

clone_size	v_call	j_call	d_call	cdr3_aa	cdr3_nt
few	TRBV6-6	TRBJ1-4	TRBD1	CASSDPTGGGEKLFF	TGTGCCAGCAGTGACCCGACAGGGGGAGGTGAAAAACTGTTTTTT
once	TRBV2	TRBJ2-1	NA	CATLDSNNEQFF	TGTGCCACACTGGACTCAAACAATGAGCAGTTCTTC
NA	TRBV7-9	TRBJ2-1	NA	CASSLSLGGPNDEQFF	TGTGCCAGCAGCCTGTCTCTCGGGGGACCCAACGATGAGCAGTTCTTC
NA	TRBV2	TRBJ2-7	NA	CASIVTYEQYF	TGTGCCAGCATCGTGACCTACGAGCAGTACTTC
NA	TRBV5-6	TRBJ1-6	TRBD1	CASSPPSGQVNSPLHF	TGTGCCAGCAGCCCCCCATCGGGACAGGTTAATTCACCCCTCCACTTT
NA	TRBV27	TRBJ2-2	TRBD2	CASSLGAGGSGELFF	TGTGCCAGCAGTTTAGGAGCGGGGGGCTCCGGGGAGCTGTTTTTT
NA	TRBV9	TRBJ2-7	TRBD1	CASSVGGTGAYEQYF	TGTGCCAGCAGCGTAGGTGGGACAGGGGCCTACGAGCAGTACTTC
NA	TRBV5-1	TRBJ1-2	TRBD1	CASSRHYRGQLNYGYTF	TGCGCCAGCAGCCGACACTACCGGGGACAGTTGAACTATGGCTACACCTTC
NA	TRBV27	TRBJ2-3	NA	CASSFRGSRGTDTQYF	TGTGCCAGCAGTTTTCGTGGGAGCAGGGGCACAGATACGCAGTATTTT
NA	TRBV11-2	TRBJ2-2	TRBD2	CASSFPGSGGAGGELFF	TGTGCCAGCAGCTTCCCGGGGAGCGGGGGGGCAGGCGGGGAGCTGTTTTTT
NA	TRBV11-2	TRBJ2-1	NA	CASSLSGNEQFF	TGTGCCAGCAGCTTATCAGGCAATGAGCAGTTCTTC
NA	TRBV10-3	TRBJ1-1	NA	CAISGPGVGGTEAFF	TGTGCCATCAGTGGTCCGGGGGTAGGGGGCACTGAAGCTTTCTTT
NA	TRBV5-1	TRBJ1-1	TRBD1	CASSLWTGAGEAFF	TGCGCCAGCAGCCTGTGGACAGGGGCAGGTGAAGCTTTCTTT
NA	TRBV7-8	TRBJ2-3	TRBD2	CASSPLGLDRTDTQYF	TGTGCCAGCAGCCCACTGGGACTAGACCGCACAGATACGCAGTATTTT
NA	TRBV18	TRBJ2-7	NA	CASSPLGTYEQYF	TGTGCCAGCTCACCCCTCGGAACCTACGAGCAGTACTTC
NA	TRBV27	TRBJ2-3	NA	CASSLLGTWGTDTQYF	TGTGCCAGCAGTTTATTGGGGACATGGGGGACAGATACGCAGTATTTT
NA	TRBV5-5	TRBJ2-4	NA	CASSLGSENIQYF	TGTGCCAGCAGCTTGGGCAGTGAAAACATTCAGTACTTC
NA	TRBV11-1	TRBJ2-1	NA	CASSSTESSYNEQFF	TGTGCCAGCAGCTCGACTGAGAGCTCCTACAATGAGCAGTTCTTC
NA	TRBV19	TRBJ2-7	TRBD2	CASSMDSGSYHDEQYF	TGTGCCAGTAGTATGGATAGCGGGAGTTACCACGACGAGCAGTACTTC
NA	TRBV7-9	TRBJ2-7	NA	CASSPQGGYEQYF	TGTGCCAGCAGCCCCCAGGGTGGCTACGAGCAGTACTTC
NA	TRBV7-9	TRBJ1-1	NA	CASSLWDLNTEAFF	TGTGCCAGCAGCTTATGGGACCTTAACACTGAAGCTTTCTTT